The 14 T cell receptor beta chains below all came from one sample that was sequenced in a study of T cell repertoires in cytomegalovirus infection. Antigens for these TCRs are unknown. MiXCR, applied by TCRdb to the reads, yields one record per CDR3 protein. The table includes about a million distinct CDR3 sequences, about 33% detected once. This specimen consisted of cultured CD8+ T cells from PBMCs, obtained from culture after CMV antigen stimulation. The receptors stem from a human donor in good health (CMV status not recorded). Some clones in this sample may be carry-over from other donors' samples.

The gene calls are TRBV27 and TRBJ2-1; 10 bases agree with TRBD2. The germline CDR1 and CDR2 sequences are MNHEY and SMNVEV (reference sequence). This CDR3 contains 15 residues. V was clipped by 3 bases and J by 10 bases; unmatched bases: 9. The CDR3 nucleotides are TGTGCCAGCAGTTTGTCGAGCGGGGGGGCCGGGGAGCAGTTCTTC. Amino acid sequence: CASSLSSGGAGEQFF.

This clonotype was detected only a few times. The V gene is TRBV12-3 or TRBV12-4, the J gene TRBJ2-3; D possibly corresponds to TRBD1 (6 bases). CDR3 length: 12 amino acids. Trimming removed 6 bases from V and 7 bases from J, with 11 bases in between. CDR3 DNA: TGTGCCAGCAGAACTACAGGGAATACGCAGTATTTT. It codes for CASRTTGNTQYF.

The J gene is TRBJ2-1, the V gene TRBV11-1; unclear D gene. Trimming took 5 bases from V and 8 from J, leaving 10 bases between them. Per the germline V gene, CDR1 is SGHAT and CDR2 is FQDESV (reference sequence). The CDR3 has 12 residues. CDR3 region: CASSPERHEQFF. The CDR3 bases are TGTGCCAGCAGCCCGGAGCGACATGAGCAGTTCTTC.

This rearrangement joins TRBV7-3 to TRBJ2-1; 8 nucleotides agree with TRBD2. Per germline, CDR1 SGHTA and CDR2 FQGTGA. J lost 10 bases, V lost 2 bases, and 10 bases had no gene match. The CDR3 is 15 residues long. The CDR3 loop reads CASSLGSGGPPEQFF. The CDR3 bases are TGTGCCAGCAGCTTAGGTTCGGGGGGGCCGCCCGAGCAGTTCTTC. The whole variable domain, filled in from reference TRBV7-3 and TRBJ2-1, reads GAGVSQTPSNKVTEKGKYVELRCDPISGHTALYWYRQSLGQGPEFLIYFQGTGAADDSGLPNDRFFAVRPEGSVSTLKIQRTERGDSAVYLCASSLGSGGPPEQFFGPGTRLTVL.

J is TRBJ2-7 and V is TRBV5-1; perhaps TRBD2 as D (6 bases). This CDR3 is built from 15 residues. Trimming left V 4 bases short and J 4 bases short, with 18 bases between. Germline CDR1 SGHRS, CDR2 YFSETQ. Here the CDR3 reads CASSLIGRRTYEQYV. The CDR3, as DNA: TGCGCCAGCAGCCTTATCGGGAGAAGGACTTACGAGCAGTACGTC.

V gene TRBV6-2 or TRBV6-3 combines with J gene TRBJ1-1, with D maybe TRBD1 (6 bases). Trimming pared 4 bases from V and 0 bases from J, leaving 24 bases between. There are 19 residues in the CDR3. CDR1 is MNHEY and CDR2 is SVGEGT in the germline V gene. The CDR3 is CASSFPLLEVWDMNTEAFF. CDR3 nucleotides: TGTGCCAGCAGTTTCCCCCTTTTGGAGGTTTGGGACATGAACACTGAAGCTTTCTTT.

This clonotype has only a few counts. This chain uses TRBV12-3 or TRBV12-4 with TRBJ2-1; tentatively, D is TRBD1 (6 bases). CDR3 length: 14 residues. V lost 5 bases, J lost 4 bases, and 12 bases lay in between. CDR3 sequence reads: CASSGRTVYNEQFF. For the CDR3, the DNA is TGTGCCAGCAGTGGACGGACAGTATACAATGAGCAGTTCTTC.

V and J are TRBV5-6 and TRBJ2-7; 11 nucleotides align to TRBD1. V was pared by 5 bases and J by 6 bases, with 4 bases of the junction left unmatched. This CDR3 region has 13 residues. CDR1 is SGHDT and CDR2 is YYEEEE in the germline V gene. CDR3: CASRHGTGGEQYV. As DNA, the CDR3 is TGTGCCAGCAGACACGGGACAGGGGGCGAGCAGTACGTC.

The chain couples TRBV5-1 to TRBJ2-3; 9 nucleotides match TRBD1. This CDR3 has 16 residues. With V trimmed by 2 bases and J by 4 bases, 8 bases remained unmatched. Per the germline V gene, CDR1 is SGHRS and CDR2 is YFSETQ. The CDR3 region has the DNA TGCGCCAGCAGCTTCCTGGACAGGGGAAGCGCAGATACGCAGTATTTT. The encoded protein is CASSFLDRGSADTQYF.

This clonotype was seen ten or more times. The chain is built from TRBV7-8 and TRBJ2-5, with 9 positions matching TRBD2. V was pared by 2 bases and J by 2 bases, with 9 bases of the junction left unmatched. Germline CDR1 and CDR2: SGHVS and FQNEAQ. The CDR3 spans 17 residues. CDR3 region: CASSLRGGGGEQETQYF. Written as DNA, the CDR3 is TGTGCCAGCAGCTTACGGGGTGGCGGGGGGGAACAAGAGACCCAGTACTTC.

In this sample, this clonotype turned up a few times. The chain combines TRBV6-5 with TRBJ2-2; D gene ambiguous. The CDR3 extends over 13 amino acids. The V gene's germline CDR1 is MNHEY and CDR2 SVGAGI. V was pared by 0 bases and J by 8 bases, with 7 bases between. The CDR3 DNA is TGTGCCAGCAGTTACTCCAACGGAGGGGAGCTGTTTTTT. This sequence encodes CASSYSNGGELFF.

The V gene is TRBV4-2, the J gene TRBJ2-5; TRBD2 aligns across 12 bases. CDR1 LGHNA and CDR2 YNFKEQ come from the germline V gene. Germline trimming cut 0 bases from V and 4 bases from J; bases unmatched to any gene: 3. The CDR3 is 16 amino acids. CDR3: CASSQDLLAGGETQYF. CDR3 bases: TGTGCCAGCAGCCAAGATCTACTAGCGGGGGGAGAGACCCAGTACTTC.

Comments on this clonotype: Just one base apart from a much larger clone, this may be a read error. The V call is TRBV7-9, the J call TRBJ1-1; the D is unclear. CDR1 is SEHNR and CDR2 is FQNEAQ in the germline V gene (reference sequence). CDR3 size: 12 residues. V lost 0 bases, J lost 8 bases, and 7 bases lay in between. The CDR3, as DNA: TGTGCCAGCAGCTTAGCATTGGGAGAAGCTTTCTTT. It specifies CASSLALGEAFF. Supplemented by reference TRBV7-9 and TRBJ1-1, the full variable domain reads DTGVSQNPRHKITKRGQNVTFRCDPISEHNRLYWYRQTLGQGPEFLTYFQNEAQLEKSRLLSDRFSAERPKGSFSTLEIQRTEQGDSAMYLCASSLALGEAFFGQGTRLTVV.

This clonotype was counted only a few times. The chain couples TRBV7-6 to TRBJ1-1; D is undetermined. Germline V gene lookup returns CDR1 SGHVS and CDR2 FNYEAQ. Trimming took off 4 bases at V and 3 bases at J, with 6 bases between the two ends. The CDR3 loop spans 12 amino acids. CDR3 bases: TGTGCCAGCAGCTCGATGGACACTGAAGCTTTCTTT. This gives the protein CASSSMDTEAFF.